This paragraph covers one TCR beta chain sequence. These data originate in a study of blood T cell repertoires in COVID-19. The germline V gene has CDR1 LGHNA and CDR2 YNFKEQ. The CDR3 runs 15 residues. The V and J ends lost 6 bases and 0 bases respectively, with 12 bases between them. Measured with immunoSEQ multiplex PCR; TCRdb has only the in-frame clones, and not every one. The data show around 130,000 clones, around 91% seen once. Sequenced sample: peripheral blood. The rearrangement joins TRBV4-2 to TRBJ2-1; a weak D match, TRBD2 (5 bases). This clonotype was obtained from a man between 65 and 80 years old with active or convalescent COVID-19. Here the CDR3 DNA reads TGTGCCAGCAGTCCTAGCCCCAGCTCCTACAATGAGCAGTTCTTC. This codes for CASSPSPSSYNEQFF.